Listed here is a single T cell receptor beta chain. Germline V gene lookup returns CDR1 LNHDA and CDR2 SQIVND (reference sequence). Trimming left V 1 base short and J 7 bases short, with 10 bases between. The CDR3 runs to 14 residues. Individuals in the exposed group had encountered a COVID-19 case within 2 weeks preceding study entry. The data were taken from a study of blood T cell repertoires in COVID-19. As for the study in general: The cDNA or gDNA used as material had been derived from T cells, B-cell-depleted T cells, or PBMCs.

Libraries were prepared by immunoSEQ multiplex PCR; TCRdb keeps only in-frame clonotypes and omits some of them. The sample has around 250,000 clones; about 90% are singletons. Sequencing was done on a sample of PBMCs or T cells enriched from blood (not recorded which). This TCR derives from a man in his forties or fifties who had been exposed to COVID-19. This chain uses TRBV19 with TRBJ2-2; the D is unclear. The CDR3 is CASSIAPLYGELFF. CDR3 nucleotide sequence: TGTGCCAGTAGTATAGCCCCCCTATACGGGGAGCTGTTTTTT. Full variable domain (outside the CDR3, taken from reference TRBV19 and TRBJ2-2): DGGITQSPKYLFRKEGQNVTLSCEQNLNHDAMYWYRQDPGQGLRLIYYSQIVNDFQKGDIAEGYSVSREKKESFPLTVTSAQKNPTAFYLCASSIAPLYGELFFGEGSRLTVL.